Each of the 31 T cell receptor beta chains below was sequenced from the same sample in a study of T cells in Graves' hyperthyroidism and ophthalmopathy. TCR beta CDR3 regions were amplified from RNA transcripts. The primer set for the first-round RT-PCR of the TCR CDR3 was HTBI. MiXCR, applied by TCRdb to the multiplex PCR reads, yields one record per CDR3 protein. The sample lists some 370,000 distinct CDR3 sequences; about 17% were seen once. What was sequenced was blood. Source of these receptors: a woman in her 30s with Graves' hyperthyroidism that later progressed to Graves' ophthalmopathy.

This clonotype was counted between two and nine times. It may be a read error: a sequence one base away is much more abundant. The chain carries TRBV27 and TRBJ2-2; no firm D call. This CDR3 region has 14 residues. CDR1 is MNHEY, CDR2 SMNVEV, per germline (reference sequence). The V end was cut by 5 bases, the J end by 2 bases, with 9 bases between. The CDR3 nucleotides read TGTGCCAGCAGTATTGGGGTCAACACCGGGGAGCTGTTTTTT. This codes for CASSIGVNTGELFF.

This clonotype occurred many times. The rearrangement uses TRBV7-2 and TRBJ1-3; the D is unclear. Germline CDR1 and CDR2: SGHTA and FQGNSA. V gave up 3 bases and J gave up 1 base, with 7 bases separating them. The CDR3 is 14 residues long. The CDR3 nucleotides are TGTGCCAGCAGCTTCGTAGGTTCTGGAAACACCATATATTTT. This encodes CASSFVGSGNTIYF. The variable domain in full, with the rest retrieved from reference TRBV7-2 and TRBJ1-3, is GAGVSQSPSNKVTEKGKDVELRCDPISGHTALYWYRQSLGQGLEFLIYFQGNSAPDKSGLPSDRFSAERTGGSVSTLTIQRTQQEDSAVYLCASSFVGSGNTIYFGEGSWLTVV.

This clonotype was seen ten or more times. The chain carries TRBV5-6 and TRBJ1-2; 10 positions match TRBD1. CDR1 is SGHDT, CDR2 YYEEEE, per germline. The V gene end was trimmed by 4 bases and the J gene end by 5 bases; junction bases not matched to a gene: 5. The CDR3 sequence is 14 residues long. CDR3: CASSPGQGHYGYTF. Written as DNA, the CDR3 is TGTGCCAGCAGCCCGGGACAGGGGCATTATGGCTACACCTTC. The variable domain in full, completed from reference TRBV5-6 and TRBJ1-2, reads DAGVTQSPTHLIKTRGQQVTLRCSPKSGHDTVSWYQQALGQGPQFIFQYYEEEERQRGNFPDRFSGHQFPNYSSELNVNALLLGDSALYLCASSPGQGHYGYTFGSGTRLTVV.

This clonotype showed up just a few times. The chain has TRBV19 and TRBJ1-6, with a tentative D call TRBD1 (6 bases). This CDR3 has 15 residues. CDR1 is LNHDA and CDR2 is SQIVND in the germline V gene (reference sequence). Trimming stripped 3 bases from V and 1 base from J, with 7 bases between. The CDR3 nucleotides are TGTGCCAGTAGTATTGGACAGTCCTATAATTCACCCCTCCACTTT. As protein: CASSIGQSYNSPLHF.

In its sample, this clonotype was seen a few times. The rearrangement links TRBV27 to TRBJ1-3, with D unresolved. Germline V lookup: CDR1 MNHEY, CDR2 SMNVEV (reference sequence). The CDR3 contains 16 residues. The V gene lost 5 bases and the J gene lost 0 bases, with 14 bases spanning the gap. In DNA, the CDR3 is TGTGCCAGCAGTCGTTGGGCGGGGTTCTCTGGAAACACCATATATTTT. Its protein product is CASSRWAGFSGNTIYF.

This clonotype was counted a few times. The chain employs TRBV27 and TRBJ1-1, with no clear D. The V end lost 8 bases, the J end lost 3 bases, and 13 bases lay between the germline ends. Germline-derived CDR1 and CDR2 are MNHEY and SMNVEV (reference sequence). This CDR3 spans 13 amino acids. The CDR3 protein is CASREGTYTEAFF. CDR3 DNA sequence: TGTGCCAGCCGCGAGGGAACGTACACTGAAGCTTTCTTT.

About this clonotype itself: With a much larger clone just one base away, this may be a read error. The V and J genes are TRBV7-2 and TRBJ2-1, with a weak D call TRBD2 (5 bases). The J call may be faulty, since TRBJ2-7 better matches the DNA end. Germline V gene lookup returns CDR1 SGHTA and CDR2 FQGNSA. The CDR3 is 17 amino acids. The CDR3 spells CASGRVGNGPHYNEQYF. DNA for the CDR3: TGTGCCAGCGGTCGAGTCGGGAACGGCCCCCACTACAATGAGCAGTACTTC.

The table lists this clonotype with a few counts. This sequence joins TRBV3-1 and TRBJ1-1, with D unclear. Germline CDR1 reads LGHDT; CDR2 reads YNNKEL (reference sequence). The V gene lost 5 bases and the J gene lost 0 bases, with 13 bases spanning the gap. The CDR3 consists of 15 residues. This CDR3 reads CASSLAQKLNTEAFF. The CDR3 DNA sequence: TGTGCCAGCAGCTTAGCCCAGAAGCTGAACACTGAAGCTTTCTTT. The variable domain in full, completed from reference TRBV3-1 and TRBJ1-1, reads DTAVSQTPKYLVTQMGNDKSIKCEQNLGHDTMYWYKQDSKKFLKIMFSYNNKELIINETVPNRFSPKSPDKAHLNLHINSLELGDSAVYFCASSLAQKLNTEAFFGQGTRLTVV.

This clonotype was detected ten times or more. This chain uses TRBV5-1 with TRBJ2-7, with 7 bases lining up with TRBD1. Germline V CDR1 and CDR2: SGHRS, YFSETQ. CDR3 length: 14 residues. J lost 3 bases, V lost 4 bases, and 7 bases had no gene match. CDR3 DNA: TGCGCCAGCAGCCATCCGGGACAGAACTACGAGCAGTACTTC. This translates into CASSHPGQNYEQYF.

This clonotype was observed a few times. Sequence at one end of the junction differs from germline and may be a read error. J is TRBJ2-7 and V is TRBV7-7; D unclear. Germline assignment: CDR1 SSHAT and CDR2 FNYEAQ (reference sequence). CDR3 size: 13 residues. CDR3 DNA sequence: TGTGCTAGCAGCTTCAATAACCTGGGCGAGCAGTACTTC. Protein product: CASSFNNLGEQYF.

This clonotype occurred many times. The chain recombines TRBV20-1 with TRBJ1-5; D gene uncertain. The V gene lost 3 bases and the J gene lost 0 bases, with 9 bases spanning the gap. Germline-derived CDR1 and CDR2 are DFQATT and SNEGSKA (reference sequence). This CDR3 has 14 residues. CDR3 bases: TGCAGTGCTAGTTACCCCGGTAGCAATCAGCCCCAGCATTTT. Its protein product is CSASYPGSNQPQHF.

This clonotype was counted ten times or more. The rearrangement joins TRBV29-1 to TRBJ2-7; the D is unclear. The CDR3 runs 12 residues. The ends were cut back, 5 bases at V and 3 bases at J, with 11 bases in the middle. CDR1 is SQVTM, CDR2 ANQGSEA, per germline. The CDR3 here is CSVLSPNYEQYF. DNA of the CDR3: TGCAGCGTTCTCAGCCCCAACTACGAGCAGTACTTC.

This clonotype was counted at least ten times. The chain is built from TRBV7-9 and TRBJ2-5; TRBD1 agrees at 8 bases. V lost 5 bases, J lost 2 bases, and 4 bases stayed unmatched. The length of the CDR3 is 14 residues. The germline CDR1 and CDR2 sequences are SEHNR and FQNEAQ (reference sequence). The DNA for the CDR3 is TGTGCCAGCAGCCGACAGGGGAGGCAAGAGACCCAGTACTTC. It yields the protein CASSRQGRQETQYF.

This clonotype appeared many times. This CDR3 is CSATRTGQEQFF. In nucleotides, the CDR3 is TGCAGTGCCACCAGGACAGGCCAGGAGCAGTTCTTC. The V gene is TRBV20-1, the J gene TRBJ2-1; 7 bases agree with TRBD1. The CDR3 sequence is 12 residues long. The V and J ends lost 6 bases and 10 bases, in that order; junction bases with no gene match: 9. Germline V gene lookup returns CDR1 DFQATT and CDR2 SNEGSKA (reference sequence).

This clonotype was counted many times. This chain links TRBV3-1 with TRBJ2-5, with D unresolved. The CDR3 runs to 15 residues. V shed 4 bases and J shed 4 bases, with 16 bases lying between them. Per the germline V gene, CDR1 is LGHDT and CDR2 is YNNKEL (reference sequence). The CDR3 is CASSPISLGGETQYF. DNA of the CDR3: TGTGCCAGCAGCCCCATCAGCCTAGGTGGAGAGACCCAGTACTTC.

This clonotype appeared many times. This rearrangement joins TRBV20-1 to TRBJ2-1, with D maybe TRBD2 (6 bases). The CDR3 totals 18 residues. CDR1 is DFQATT and CDR2 is SNEGSKA in the germline V gene (reference sequence). V shed 0 bases and J shed 4 bases, with 22 bases lying between them. The CDR3 reads CSARDPGGASDNYNEQFF. CDR3 DNA sequence: TGCAGTGCTAGAGACCCTGGCGGAGCTAGCGATAATTACAATGAGCAGTTCTTC.

This clonotype was seen more than once but under ten times. The chain carries TRBV5-1 and TRBJ2-5; D gene ambiguous. Germline V gene data show CDR1 as SGHRS and CDR2 as YFSETQ. The CDR3 spans 21 residues. Trimming took 4 bases from V and 2 from J, leaving 33 bases between them. Here the CDR3 DNA reads TGCGCCAGCAGCCTCCGGTCAGTTCCTGGAACTAAAGACACCAGACAAGAGACCCAGTACTTC. Residues: CASSLRSVPGTKDTRQETQYF.

This clonotype has at least ten counts. V and J are TRBV28 and TRBJ1-1, with no clear D. Germline values: CDR1 MDHEN, CDR2 SYDVKM. The CDR3 loop spans 17 amino acids. Deletions cut 6 bases from V and 0 bases from J, with 20 bases between. The CDR3 sequence is CASSPGLSHTMNTEAFF. The CDR3 nucleotides are TGTGCCAGCAGCCCCGGACTCAGCCATACCATGAACACTGAAGCTTTCTTT.

This clonotype was counted ten times or more. V usage is TRBV10-3 and J usage is TRBJ1-2; 7 nucleotides align to TRBD1. Per germline, CDR1 ENHRY and CDR2 SYGVKD. The CDR3 consists of 13 residues. V lost 3 bases and J lost 5; bases outside the gene matches: 3. The CDR3 sequence is CAISETGEYGYTF. DNA of the CDR3: TGTGCCATCAGTGAAACAGGGGAGTATGGCTACACCTTC.

This sequence joins TRBV5-1 and TRBJ1-2; D possibly corresponds to TRBD1 (5 bases). V shed 0 bases and J shed 2 bases, with 14 bases lying between them. The CDR3 consists of 16 residues. CDR1 SGHRS and CDR2 YFSETQ come from the germline V gene. CDR3 bases: TGCGCCAGCAGCTTGGTCGGCAGGGTAAGGAACTATGGCTACACCTTC. Translation: CASSLVGRVRNYGYTF. Drawing the rest from reference TRBV5-1 and TRBJ1-2, the complete variable domain is KAGVTQTPRYLIKTRGQQVTLSCSPISGHRSVSWYQQTPGQGLQFLFEYFSETQRNKGNFPGRFSGRQFSNSRSEMNVSTLELGDSALYLCASSLVGRVRNYGYTFGSGTRLTVV.

This clonotype was counted ten times or more. CDR3 residues: CSVGDSRDTEAFF. For the CDR3, the DNA is TGCAGCGTTGGGGACAGCCGCGACACTGAAGCTTTCTTT. The chain combines TRBV29-1 with TRBJ1-1; TRBD1 aligns across 7 bases. Germline-derived CDR1 and CDR2 are SQVTM and ANQGSEA. This CDR3 comprises 13 residues. With V trimmed by 4 bases and J by 3 bases, 5 bases remained unmatched.

There are a few counts of this clonotype. The chain has TRBV5-1 and TRBJ1-1, with no clear D. The V end was cut by 0 bases, the J end by 3 bases, with 15 bases between. The CDR3 spans 16 residues. Germline V lookup: CDR1 SGHRS, CDR2 YFSETQ. The CDR3 DNA reads TGCGCCAGCAGCTTGGACCCCGCGGCAGCCCACACTGAAGCTTTCTTT. Its protein is CASSLDPAAAHTEAFF.

This clonotype was counted ten times or more. The rearrangement joins TRBV27 to TRBJ2-3; D is uncertain. V was shortened by 1 base and J by 5 bases, with 10 bases between the two germline ends. Looked up from germline, CDR1 is MNHEY and CDR2 is SMNVEV (reference sequence). This CDR3 has 14 amino acids. CDR3 coding DNA: TGTGCCAGCAGTTTATTCAGTATTAGAGATACGCAGTATTTT. This gives the protein CASSLFSIRDTQYF.

This clonotype came up many times. The rearrangement uses TRBV7-9 and TRBJ1-1, with unresolved D. Per germline, CDR1 SEHNR and CDR2 FQNEAQ (reference sequence). V was pared by 2 bases and J by 0 bases, with 7 bases between. The CDR3 is made up of 14 amino acids. The CDR3 DNA is TGTGCCAGCAGCTTACCAAATATGAACACTGAAGCTTTCTTT. This codes for CASSLPNMNTEAFF.

In its sample, this clonotype is medium-sized (0.01 to 0.1%). This rearrangement joins TRBV3-1 to TRBJ2-3; D gene ambiguous. Trimming took 2 bases from V and 2 from J, leaving 5 bases between them. CDR3 size: 13 residues. Germline V CDR1 and CDR2: LGHDT, YNNKEL (reference sequence). CDR3 protein: CASSQKPTDTQYF. The DNA for the CDR3 is TGTGCCAGCAGCCAAAAACCCACAGATACGCAGTATTTT.

This clonotype occurred many times. The chain couples TRBV19 to TRBJ1-1; 7 nucleotides agree with TRBD1. V trimming: 5 bases; J trimming: 4 bases; junction bases outside the gene matches: 7. Per germline, CDR1 LNHDA and CDR2 SQIVND (reference sequence). The CDR3 length is 14 residues. The CDR3 coding sequence is TGTGCCAGTAGTCGGAGACAGGGTTCCACTGAAGCTTTCTTT. It is translated as CASSRRQGSTEAFF.

This clonotype was seen repeatedly, ten times or more. The genes are TRBV11-2 and TRBJ2-7; D unresolved. The V end lost 4 bases, the J end lost 5 bases, and 15 bases lay between the germline ends. Per the germline V gene, CDR1 is SGHAT and CDR2 is FQNNGV. CDR3 length equals 14 residues. CDR3 bases: TGTGCCAGCAGCTCCTACCCTGGGCAGGACGAGCAGTACTTC. Translated, it gives CASSSYPGQDEQYF.

This clonotype was seen many times. The rearrangement uses TRBV28 and TRBJ1-6, with D possibly TRBD1 on 6 matching bases. V gave up 10 bases and J gave up 6 bases, with 19 bases separating them. CDR1 is MDHEN, CDR2 SYDVKM, per germline. This CDR3 has 15 residues. CDR3 sequence (DNA): TGTGCCATCGGGCACAGGGCGAGGCGTAATTCACCCCTCCACTTT. Translating gives CAIGHRARRNSPLHF.

This clonotype was detected ten times or more. The rearrangement links TRBV7-6 to TRBJ2-5; the D gene is possibly TRBD2 (6 bases). The germline V and J ends were trimmed by 3 bases and 5 bases, with 16 bases remaining between them. The CDR3 runs 15 residues. Germline CDR1 reads SGHVS; CDR2 reads FNYEAQ. The DNA of the CDR3 is TGTGCCAGCAGCTTGAATTTGGGAGGATCGGAGACCCAGTACTTC. Residues: CASSLNLGGSETQYF.

This clonotype was seen many times. J is TRBJ2-2 and V is TRBV18; 9 bases are shared with TRBD1. The CDR3 contains 14 residues. Germline V gene sequence: CDR1 KGHSH, CDR2 LQKENI. With 10 bases clipped from V and 2 bases from J, the junction kept 5 bases outside the gene matches. The CDR3 bases are TGTGCCACCCAACAGGGGGCAAACACCGGGGAGCTGTTTTTT. As protein: CATQQGANTGELFF.

Many counts were recorded for this clonotype. The chain joins TRBV19 to TRBJ1-5, with TRBD1 matching over 9 bases. CDR1 is LNHDA, CDR2 SQIVND, per germline (reference sequence). V shed 9 bases, J shed 3 bases, and the junction held 9 bases outside the gene matches. The CDR3 loop spans 15 amino acids. In DNA form, the CDR3 reads TGTGCCAGCATAAGGACAGGGGCACTCAATCAGCCCCAGCATTTT. Protein: CASIRTGALNQPQHF.